The 13 T cell receptor beta chains listed next were all sequenced from one sample in a study of blood T cell repertoires in COVID-19. The assay was immunoSEQ multiplex PCR, and TCRdb's table has in-frame clones only and misses some. Of about 120,000 clones listed, 86% are singletons. The specimen was peripheral blood. These receptors were obtained from a man in his forties or fifties with acute or convalescent COVID-19.

This rearrangement joins TRBV27 to TRBJ2-7; possible D gene TRBD1, 5 bases. From germline, CDR1 is MNHEY and CDR2 SMNVEV (reference sequence). Trimming left V 3 bases short and J 1 base short, with 10 bases between. The CDR3 consists of 14 residues. CDR3 nucleotide sequence: TGTGCCAGCAGTTTTTCTAGGGGTTCCTACGAGCAGTACTTC. Its protein product is CASSFSRGSYEQYF.

The chain uses TRBV9 and TRBJ2-7, with TRBD1 identical over 7 bases. CDR3 size: 13 residues. CDR1 and CDR2 (germline): SGDLS, YYNGEE. V was clipped by 3 bases and J by 5 bases; unmatched bases: 5. The CDR3 DNA sequence: TGTGCCAGCAGCGCACAGGGGCGGAACGAGCAGTACTTC. Translating it yields CASSAQGRNEQYF. Using reference TRBV9 and TRBJ2-7 for the parts outside the CDR3, the full variable domain is DSGVTQTPKHLITATGQRVTLRCSPRSGDLSVYWYQQSLDQGLQFLIQYYNGEERAKGNILERFSAQQFPDLHSELNLSSLELGDSALYFCASSAQGRNEQYFGPGTRLTVT.

The V gene is TRBV29-1, the J gene TRBJ2-5, with TRBD1 matching 8 bases. The CDR3 extends over 15 amino acids. The V segment lost 3 bases and the J segment 4 bases; nucleotides outside the gene matches: 10. Germline V gives CDR1 SQVTM, CDR2 ANQGSEA. CDR3 nucleotide sequence: TGCAGCGTTGATCGGGCCCGCAGGGGGCTAGAGACCCAGTACTTC. As protein: CSVDRARRGLETQYF.

This clone was picked up a small number of times. This chain joins TRBV30 and TRBJ2-1; a possible D gene is TRBD1 (5 bases). The germline gives CDR1 GTSNPN, CDR2 SVGIG (reference sequence). There are 17 residues in the CDR3. The germline V and J ends were trimmed by 0 bases and 0 bases, with 15 bases remaining between them. The CDR3 reads CAWSVLTGFLSYNEQFF. The CDR3 DNA reads TGTGCCTGGAGTGTCCTTACAGGATTCCTCTCCTACAATGAGCAGTTCTTC.

On this clone: This may stem from a read error, because a much larger clone lies one nucleotide away. This CDR3 is also generated by other DNA sequences in the sample. This sequence joins TRBV12-3 or TRBV12-4 and TRBJ1-1; D may be TRBD1 (6 bases). The CDR3 spans 13 residues. V was trimmed by 5 bases and J by 1 base, leaving 8 bases between them. The CDR3 loop reads CASSPTGNTEAFF. The CDR3 coding sequence is TGTGCCAGCAGTCCGACAGGGAACACTGAAGCTTTCTTT.

This clone was seen only once. The CDR3 here is CASSGRRKDTQYF. In DNA form, the CDR3 reads TGTGCCAGCAGTGGGCGGAGGAAAGATACGCAGTATTTT. V gene TRBV2 combines with J gene TRBJ2-3; D is perhaps TRBD2 (5 bases). CDR1 SNHLY and CDR2 FYNNEI come from the germline V gene. The CDR3 is made up of 13 amino acids. V gave up 4 bases and J gave up 5 bases, with 10 bases separating them.

This chain joins TRBV20-1 and TRBJ2-1; TRBD1 matches 8 bases. With 3 bases clipped from V and 7 bases from J, the junction kept 8 bases outside the gene matches. This CDR3 comprises 14 residues. Germline V CDR1 and CDR2: DFQATT, SNEGSKA (reference sequence). CDR3 residues: CSASFQGALNEQFF. CDR3 coding DNA: TGCAGTGCTAGTTTTCAGGGGGCATTGAATGAGCAGTTCTTC.

This chain joins TRBV7-2 and TRBJ1-5; 9 nucleotides match TRBD1. CDR3 size: 15 residues. The V gene end was trimmed by 0 bases and the J gene end by 8 bases; junction bases not matched to a gene: 5. The germline CDR1 and CDR2 sequences are SGHTA and FQGNSA. The CDR3 sequence: CASSLARGQGKPQHF. The CDR3 nucleotides read TGTGCCAGCAGCTTAGCACGGGGACAGGGAAAGCCCCAGCATTTT.

V usage is TRBV12-2 and J usage is TRBJ2-5; TRBD2 is the table's D call, not checked against the DNA. TRBV12-2 is classified as a pseudogene. The CDR3 is 14 amino acids. The CDR3 DNA reads as TGTGCAAGTCGCCCCGGGGGGCCCCAAGAGACCCAGTACTTC. The encoded protein is CASRPGGPQETQYF.

The gene calls are TRBV7-9 and TRBJ1-1; 11 bases are a match to TRBD1. Germline trimming cut 6 bases from V and 6 bases from J; bases unmatched to any gene: 9. The germline CDR1 and CDR2 sequences are SEHNR and FQNEAQ (reference sequence). This CDR3 has 15 residues. In DNA form, the CDR3 reads TGTGCCAGCAGTTTTCCGGGACAGGGGGACTCTGAAGCTTTCTTT. It codes for CASSFPGQGDSEAFF.

CDR3 amino acids: CASSFRSSGNTIYF. The CDR3 coding sequence is TGTGCCAGCAGCTTCCGGTCCTCTGGAAACACCATATATTTT. The gene calls are TRBV5-6 and TRBJ1-3; D is ambiguous. With 2 bases removed from V and 0 bases from J, the gap between germline ends came to 6 bases. The CDR3 sequence is 14 residues long. CDR1 and CDR2 (germline): SGHDT, YYEEEE.

The chain links TRBV5-8 to TRBJ1-1, with 8 bases fitting TRBD1. V lost 2 bases, J lost 5 bases, and 5 bases stayed unmatched. Germline loops: CDR1 SGHTS, CDR2 YDEGEE. CDR3 length: 14 amino acids. For the CDR3, the DNA is TGTGCCAGCAGCTTACAGGGGGTGCGTACTGAAGCTTTCTTT. This codes for CASSLQGVRTEAFF. The variable domain in full, completed from reference TRBV5-8 and TRBJ1-1, reads EAGVTQSPTHLIKTRGQQATLRCSPISGHTSVYWYQQALGLGLQFLLWYDEGEERNRGNFPPRFSGRQFPNYSSELNVNALELEDSALYLCASSLQGVRTEAFFGQGTRLTVV.

In this sample, this clone turned up a few times. The chain joins TRBV19 to TRBJ2-6, with D possibly being TRBD1 (5 bases). CDR3 length: 16 amino acids. Per the germline V gene, CDR1 is LNHDA and CDR2 is SQIVND (reference sequence). The V end lost 4 bases, the J end lost 4 bases, and 14 bases lay between the germline ends. The CDR3 spells CASSTSKGWGANVLTF. CDR3 sequence (DNA): TGTGCCAGTAGTACCTCGAAGGGGTGGGGGGCCAACGTCCTGACTTTC.